Listed below are T cell receptor beta chains from one sample, sequenced in a study of regulatory T cells in long-lasting Graves disease. In TCRdb, the multiplex PCR reads were re-called with MiXCR into one record per CDR3 protein. The sample consists of about 380,000 distinct CDR3 sequences, 15% to 19% of them appearing once. The material sequenced was peripheral blood mononuclear cells (PBMCs), taken at new diagnosis, from a patient treated with antithyroid drugs. The receptors were sampled from a female donor with Graves disease. CDR3s include the opening cysteine and the closing phenylalanine or tryptophan. Not every row has a clone size; where given, it reads once, few, many or a size class.

TRBJ2-1 | NA | TRBV20-1 | CSAVGLAGNEQFF
TRBJ1-1 | many | TRBV29-1 | CSVKSGTGMNTEAFF
TRBJ1-5 | many | TRBV7-9 | CASSIGRPGRGGNQPQHF
TRBJ1-5 | NA | TRBV12-5 | CASAPGRDNQPQHF
TRBJ2-3 | few | TRBV20-1 | CSARPPIAGGDTQYF
TRBJ2-4 | many | TRBV7-9 | CASSLGSGDIQYF
TRBJ2-5 | many | TRBV5-1 | CASSSLTSSQETQYF
TRBJ2-2 | many | TRBV27 | CASSVDTGELFF
TRBJ1-4 | few | TRBV6-5 | CASSYSIKVWEKLFF
NA | NA | TRBV11-2 | CASSLLVSEQYF
TRBJ2-7 | NA | TRBV5-4 | CASSPGTWGAYEQYF
TRBJ1-2 | many | TRBV6-2/TRBV6-3 | CASSFPGGNYGYTF
TRBJ1-5 | many | TRBV7-9 | CASYRGQNKKRNQPQHF
TRBJ1-1 | few | TRBV4-3 | CASSRQETNTEAFF
TRBJ1-1 | many | TRBV29-1 | CSFDRVNTEAFF
TRBJ2-2 | many | TRBV5-1 | CASSFWEGLPGELFF
TRBJ2-7 | many | TRBV27 | CASSLSGRGEQYF
TRBJ1-1 | many | TRBV29-1 | CSVEGLRNTEAFF
TRBJ2-7 | NA | TRBV6-5 | CASSYAERGYEQYF
TRBJ1-5 | few | TRBV6-4 | CASSTGRCNQPQHF
TRBJ2-5 | many | TRBV2 | CASEPGLAMETQYF
TRBJ1-1 | many | TRBV30 | CSFSDRAGDTEAFF
TRBJ2-3 | NA | TRBV10-3 | CAISEVGQGASDTQYF
TRBJ2-7 | many | TRBV30 | CAWSSGTGLGEQYF
TRBJ2-5 | NA | TRBV7-2 | CASSSLGSGSDQETQYF
TRBJ1-2 | many | TRBV20-1 | CSARDRARGYTF
TRBJ1-4 | NA | TRBV13 | CASGRGKLFF
TRBJ1-2 | NA | TRBV5-1 | CASRRGRGDGGYTF
TRBJ2-2 | NA | TRBV4-2 | CASSQDEIAGENTGELFF
TRBJ1-2 | many | TRBV7-8 | CASSSLEAGESGYTF
TRBJ2-1 | many | TRBV30 | CAWASTGIYNEQFF
TRBJ1-2 | few | TRBV20-1 | CSAGVDYGYTF
TRBJ1-2 | many | TRBV2 | CASSEGRRVGYTF
TRBJ2-2 | many | TRBV3-1 | CASSQGATGELFF
TRBJ1-1 | many | TRBV27 | CASSPQGATEAFF
TRBJ2-4 | many | TRBV7-9 | CASSLAQGVNIQYF
TRBJ2-3 | many | TRBV7-9 | CASTPGQGADTQYF
TRBJ1-2 | many | TRBV27 | CASSRGQVKSGYTF
TRBJ1-1 | NA | TRBV4-1 | CASSRQWENTEAFF
TRBJ2-5 | many | TRBV5-1 | CASSLVERGGETQYF
TRBJ2-1 | many | TRBV11-3 | CASSLGTSGGAEQFF
TRBJ2-6 | few | TRBV7-3 | CASSRGQSGANVLTF
TRBJ2-7 | many | TRBV24-1 | CATSDVTSTYEQYF
TRBJ1-3 | many | TRBV5-6 | CASSSAGDFGNTIYF
TRBJ1-1 | NA | TRBV29-1 | CSVKSGTGMYTEAFF
TRBJ2-7 | many | TRBV27 | CASSWGGHEQYF
TRBJ2-1 | NA | TRBV10-3 | CAISQSELAGDEQFF
TRBJ1-1 | many | TRBV27 | CAVRGDLRTEAFF
TRBJ1-3 | many | TRBV6-5 | CASSFNMPSAGNTIYF
TRBJ2-5 | NA | TRBV12-5 | CASGLLGQGLQETQYF
TRBJ2-1 | many | TRBV9 | CASSVKGAVYNEQFF
TRBJ2-7 | many | TRBV27 | CASGNRANEQYF
TRBJ1-4 | few | TRBV6-1 | CASSRTEWSEKLFF
TRBJ2-1 | many | TRBV5-5 | CASSLDLGDEQFF